The entry below describes one TCR beta chain. The antigen is not known. Profiled with immunoSEQ multiplex PCR; TCRdb holds only in-frame clones, not every one. This sample has approximately 110,000 clones, with approximately 84% found just once. These data originate in a study of T cell responses to AZD1222 COVID-19 vaccine. The CDR3 covers 13 residues. Germline V gene sequence: CDR1 SNHLY, CDR2 FYNNEI. The ends lost 7 bases at V and 7 bases at J; junction bases unmatched: 4. Study-level findings and limits: Baseline seropositivity characterized only six or seven AZD1222 recipients.

The rearrangement links TRBV2 to TRBJ1-4; TRBD1 matches 9 bases. The material was peripheral blood, obtained on day 0 of AZD1222 vaccination. This TCR was recovered from an adult in good health. The CDR3 sequence: CASNRDRAEKLFF. CDR3 sequence (DNA): TGTGCCAGCAACCGGGACAGGGCTGAAAAACTGTTTTTT.